This T cell receptor beta chain appears in the sequencing data of a study of blood T cell repertoires in COVID-19. This CDR3 is 15 amino acids long. Trimming left V 2 bases short and J 1 base short, with 12 bases between. Germline V gene data show CDR1 as SGDLS and CDR2 as YYNGEE. Per the original data handling: Estimation of nucleated cell counts was performed using reference gene primer amplification. Only in-frame clones appear in the TCRdb table, and some are missing; sequencing was by immunoSEQ multiplex PCR. The DNA was the basis for D and trimming; V, J and clone size are from that table. The sample yields roughly 200,000 clones, about 88% seen once. This study enrolled people aged roughly 18 to 100 from about 24 US geographic areas. Within 2 weeks of study entry, exposed participants had contacted a PCR-confirmed or clinician-diagnosed COVID-19 case.

This TCR was recovered from a woman between 25 and 40 years old who had been exposed to COVID-19. The chain recombines TRBV9 with TRBJ2-5; D remains unclear. Material: PBMCs or T cells enriched from blood (not recorded which). CDR3 sequence reads: CASSVQLLPQETQYF. The CDR3 DNA follows: TGTGCCAGCAGCGTCCAGTTGTTACCCCAAGAGACCCAGTACTTC.